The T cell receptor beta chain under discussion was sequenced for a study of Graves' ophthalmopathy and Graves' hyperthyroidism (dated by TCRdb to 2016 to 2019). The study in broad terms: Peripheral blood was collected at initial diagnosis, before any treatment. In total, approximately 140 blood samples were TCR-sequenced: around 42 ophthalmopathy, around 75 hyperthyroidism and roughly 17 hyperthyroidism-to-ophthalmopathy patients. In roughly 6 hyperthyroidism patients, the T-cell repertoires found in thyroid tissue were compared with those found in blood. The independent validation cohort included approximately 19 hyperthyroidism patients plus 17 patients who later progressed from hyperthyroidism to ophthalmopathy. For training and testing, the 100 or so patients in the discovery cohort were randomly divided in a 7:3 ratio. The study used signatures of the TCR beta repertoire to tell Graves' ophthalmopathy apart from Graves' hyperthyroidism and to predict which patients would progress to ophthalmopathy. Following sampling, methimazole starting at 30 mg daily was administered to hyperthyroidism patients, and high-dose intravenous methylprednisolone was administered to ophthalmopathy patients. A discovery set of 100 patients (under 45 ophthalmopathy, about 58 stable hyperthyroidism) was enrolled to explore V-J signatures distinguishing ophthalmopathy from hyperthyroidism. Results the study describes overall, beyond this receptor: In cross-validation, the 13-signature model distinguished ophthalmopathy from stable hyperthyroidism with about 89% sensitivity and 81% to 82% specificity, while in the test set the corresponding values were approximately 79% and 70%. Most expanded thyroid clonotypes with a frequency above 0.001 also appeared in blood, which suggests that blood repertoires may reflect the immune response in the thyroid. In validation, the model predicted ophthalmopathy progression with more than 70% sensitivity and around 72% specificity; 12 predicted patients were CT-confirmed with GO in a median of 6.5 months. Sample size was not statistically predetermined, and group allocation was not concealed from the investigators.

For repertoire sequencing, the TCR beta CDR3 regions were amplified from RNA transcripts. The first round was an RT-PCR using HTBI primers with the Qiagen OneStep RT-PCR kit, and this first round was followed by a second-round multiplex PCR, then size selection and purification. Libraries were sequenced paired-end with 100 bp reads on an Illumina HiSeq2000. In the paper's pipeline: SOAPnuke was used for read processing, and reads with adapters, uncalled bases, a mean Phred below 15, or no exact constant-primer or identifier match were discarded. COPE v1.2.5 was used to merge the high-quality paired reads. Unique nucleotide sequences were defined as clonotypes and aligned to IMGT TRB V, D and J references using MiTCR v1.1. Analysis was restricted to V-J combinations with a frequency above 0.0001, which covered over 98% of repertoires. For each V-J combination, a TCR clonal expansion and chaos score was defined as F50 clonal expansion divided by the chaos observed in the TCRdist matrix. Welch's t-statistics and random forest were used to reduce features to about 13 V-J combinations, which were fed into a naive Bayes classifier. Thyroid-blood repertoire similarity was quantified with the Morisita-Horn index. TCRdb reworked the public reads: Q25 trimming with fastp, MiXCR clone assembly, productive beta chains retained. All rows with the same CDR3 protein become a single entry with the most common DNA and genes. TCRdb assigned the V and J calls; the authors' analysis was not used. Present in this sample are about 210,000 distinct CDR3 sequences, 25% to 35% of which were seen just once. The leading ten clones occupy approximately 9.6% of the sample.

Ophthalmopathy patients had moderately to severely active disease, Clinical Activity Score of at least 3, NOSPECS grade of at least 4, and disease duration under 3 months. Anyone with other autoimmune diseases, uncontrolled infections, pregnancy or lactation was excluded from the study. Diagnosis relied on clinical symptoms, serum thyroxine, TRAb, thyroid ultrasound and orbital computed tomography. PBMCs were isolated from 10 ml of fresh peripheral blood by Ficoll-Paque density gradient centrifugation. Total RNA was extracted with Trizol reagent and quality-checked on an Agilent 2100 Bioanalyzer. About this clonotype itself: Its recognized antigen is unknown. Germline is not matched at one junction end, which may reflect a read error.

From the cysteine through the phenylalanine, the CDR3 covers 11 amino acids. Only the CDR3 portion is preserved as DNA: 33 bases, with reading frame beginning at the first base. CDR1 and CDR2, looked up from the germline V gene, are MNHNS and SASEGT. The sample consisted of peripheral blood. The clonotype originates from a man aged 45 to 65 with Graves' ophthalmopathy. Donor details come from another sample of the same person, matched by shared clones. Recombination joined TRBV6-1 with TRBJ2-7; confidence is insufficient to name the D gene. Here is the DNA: TGTGCCAGCCGGAAAGGCTACGAACAGTACTTC. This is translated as CASRKGYEQYF.